Shown below are 30 T cell receptor beta chains from a single sample sequenced in a study of cytomegalovirus exposure and HLA in healthy donors. The PCR employed 60 Vbeta primers together with 13 Jbeta primers. The data were produced by immunoSEQ multiplex PCR, yet TCRdb's version contains in-frame clones alone and is incomplete. The repertoire holds 100,000 to 150,000 clones, 60% to 80% seen once, with under 3.5% in the top ten. The sample comprised PBMCs. These receptors came from a woman aged 45-60 years in good health and CMV-seronegative.

The rearrangement joins TRBV27 to TRBJ1-1; D ambiguous. The CDR3 sequence is 14 residues long. Trimming took off 6 bases at V and 11 bases at J, with 22 bases between the two ends. Germline V CDR1 and CDR2: MNHEY, SMNVEV (reference sequence). The CDR3 reads CASSNGVGIGSAFF. The CDR3 region has the DNA TGTGCCAGCAGCAACGGGGTGGGGATAGGGTCGGCTTTCTTT.

V usage is TRBV18 and J usage is TRBJ2-1, with D maybe TRBD2 (5 bases). The CDR3 runs to 13 residues. CDR1 and CDR2 (germline): KGHSH, LQKENI. V lost 3 bases to trimming and J lost 8 bases, with 11 bases between them. DNA for the CDR3: TGTGCCAGCTCACCGCTGGCGGGCGATGAGCAGTTCTTC. Translated, it gives CASSPLAGDEQFF.

V and J are TRBV5-1 and TRBJ1-2, with D possibly matching TRBD1 (6 bases). Trimming took off 0 bases at V and 6 bases at J, with 12 bases between the two ends. There are 14 residues in the CDR3. In germline, CDR1 is SGHRS, CDR2 YFSETQ. The CDR3 nucleotides read TGCGCCAGCAGCTTGGTTAGGGGGTCCGATGGCTACACCTTC. Translated: CASSLVRGSDGYTF.

The chain joins TRBV19 to TRBJ2-7; the match to TRBD2 covers 9 bases. This CDR3 has 14 residues. Unmatched junction bases numbered 5, after V lost 6 bases and J lost 2 bases. The germline V gene has CDR1 LNHDA and CDR2 SQIVND (reference sequence). CDR3 residues: CASSRASGTYEQYF. The CDR3 coding sequence is TGTGCCAGTAGCAGGGCTAGCGGGACCTACGAGCAGTACTTC.

The chain employs TRBV27 and TRBJ2-4; a weak D match, TRBD1 (6 bases). This CDR3 comprises 15 residues. With 1 base removed from V and 2 bases from J, the gap between germline ends came to 9 bases. Per germline, CDR1 MNHEY and CDR2 SMNVEV (reference sequence). CDR3 bases: TGTGCCAGCAGTTTATTGGGGGCGTCCAAAAACATTCAGTACTTC. Its translation: CASSLLGASKNIQYF.

The sample holds one count of this clone. The chain joins TRBV7-9 to TRBJ2-1; TRBD2 aligns across 8 bases. With V trimmed by 5 bases and J by 0 bases, 6 bases remained unmatched. Germline V gene data show CDR1 as SEHNR and CDR2 as FQNEAQ (reference sequence). The CDR3 is 16 residues long. CDR3 loop: CASSRSGTHSYNEQFF. In DNA form, the CDR3 reads TGTGCCAGCAGCCGTAGCGGGACGCACTCCTACAATGAGCAGTTCTTC.

This sequence joins TRBV2 and TRBJ2-2; a weak D match, TRBD2 (5 bases). V was cut by 3 bases and J by 5 bases, with 7 bases left in between. Germline loops: CDR1 SNHLY, CDR2 FYNNEI. This CDR3 contains 13 residues. CDR3 region: CASSEWETGELFF. The DNA for the CDR3 is TGTGCCAGCAGTGAGTGGGAGACCGGGGAGCTGTTTTTT.

The chain is built from TRBV23-1 and TRBJ2-5, with 10 bases that match TRBD2. TRBV23-1 counts as an open reading frame of uncertain function. This CDR3 region has 16 residues. V dropped 1 base and J dropped 4; count of bases not matched to a gene: 6. The CDR3 protein is CASSQFEREGSETQYF. The DNA of the CDR3 is TGCGCCAGCAGTCAATTTGAGCGGGAGGGCTCAGAGACCCAGTACTTC.

This chain uses TRBV18 with TRBJ2-7; 9 bases fit TRBD1. The CDR3 consists of 15 residues. V lost 4 bases to trimming and J lost 6 bases; unmatched junction nucleotides: 10. The germline gives CDR1 KGHSH, CDR2 LQKENI. CDR3 bases: TGTGCCAGCTCACTGGGACAGGGTGGTCTCTCCGAGCAGTACTTC. This translates into CASSLGQGGLSEQYF.

This clone has more than one count but fewer than ten. The chain joins TRBV28 to TRBJ1-6, with 8 bases lining up with TRBD1. The V gene's germline CDR1 is MDHEN and CDR2 SYDVKM. This CDR3 is built from 14 residues. The junction had 4 bases not matched to a gene; V was cut back by 7 bases and J by 5 bases. The CDR3: CASNPGQDNSPLHF. The CDR3 DNA follows: TGTGCCAGCAATCCGGGACAGGATAATTCACCCCTCCACTTT. The variable domain in full, with the rest retrieved from reference TRBV28 and TRBJ1-6, is DVKVTQSSRYLVKRTGEKVFLECVQDMDHENMFWYRQDPGLGLRLIYFSYDVKMKEKGDIPEGYSVSREKKERFSLILESASTNQTSMYLCASNPGQDNSPLHFGNGTRLTVT.

The chain carries TRBV10-3 and TRBJ1-3, with D maybe TRBD1 (5 bases). From germline, CDR1 is ENHRY and CDR2 SYGVKD. V was pared by 3 bases and J by 0 bases, with 9 bases between. CDR3 length: 15 residues. The CDR3 is CAISESGPSGNTIYF. For the CDR3, the DNA is TGTGCCATCAGTGAATCAGGGCCCTCTGGAAACACCATATATTTT.

The rearrangement links TRBV19 to TRBJ2-1, with 8 bases identical to TRBD1. There are 16 residues in the CDR3. Germline CDR1 LNHDA, CDR2 SQIVND (reference sequence). V gave up 3 bases and J gave up 4 bases; unmatched junction bases: 8. The CDR3 region has the DNA TGTGCCAGTAGTATTCATAGGACAGGGTCTTACAATGAGCAGTTCTTC. As protein: CASSIHRTGSYNEQFF.

The rearrangement links TRBV6-5 to TRBJ2-7, with D perhaps matching TRBD1 (6 bases). V was shortened by 2 bases and J by 5 bases, with 16 bases between the two germline ends. CDR3 length: 15 residues. Germline loops: CDR1 MNHEY, CDR2 SVGAGI. Here the CDR3 reads CASSYVGRGNDEQYF. CDR3 DNA: TGTGCCAGCAGTTACGTGGGCAGGGGCAACGACGAGCAGTACTTC.

The V gene is TRBV6-5, the J gene TRBJ1-3, with D unclear. The CDR3 has 12 residues. V lost 5 bases, J lost 4 bases, and 6 bases lay in between. Germline-derived CDR1 and CDR2 are MNHEY and SVGAGI. The CDR3 sequence is CASSKTGNTIYF. The CDR3 nucleotides are TGTGCCAGCAGTAAGACAGGAAACACCATATATTTT.

The chain carries TRBV28 and TRBJ2-7, with a tentative D call TRBD2 (7 bases). Germline V lookup: CDR1 MDHEN, CDR2 SYDVKM. Trimming took off 7 bases at V and 7 bases at J, with 20 bases between the two ends. The CDR3 contains 14 residues. The CDR3 DNA sequence: TGTGCCAGCAAAAGGGGGGCGGGGGTGGGGGAGCAGTACTTC. Translating gives CASKRGAGVGEQYF.

The chain has TRBV4-3 and TRBJ1-5; D possibly corresponds to TRBD1 (5 bases). CDR3 length equals 16 residues. Trimming cost V 0 bases and J 3 bases, with 12 bases left between them. Germline V gene sequence: CDR1 LGHNA, CDR2 YSLEER. The CDR3 region has the DNA TGCGCCAGCAGCCAAGAAGGGGTTGGGAACAATCAGCCCCAGCATTTT. It yields the protein CASSQEGVGNNQPQHF.

The rearrangement uses TRBV30 and TRBJ1-1; the D is unclear. The germline V gene has CDR1 GTSNPN and CDR2 SVGIG (reference sequence). The CDR3 covers 12 residues. V lost 6 bases, J lost 8 bases, and 16 bases lay in between. The CDR3 here is CACSTSYREAFF. The CDR3 DNA sequence: TGTGCCTGCTCTACTTCATACCGGGAAGCTTTCTTT.

Here the CDR3 reads CASSRQGGNEQFF. In DNA form, the CDR3 reads TGTGCCAGCAGCCGACAGGGAGGCAATGAGCAGTTCTTC. This rearrangement joins TRBV6-5 to TRBJ2-1; D is perhaps TRBD1 (7 bases). V dropped 6 bases and J dropped 6 bases, with 12 bases sitting between them. The V gene's germline CDR1 is MNHEY and CDR2 SVGAGI. This CDR3 contains 13 residues.

This chain links TRBV5-8 with TRBJ2-5; TRBD2 agrees at 7 bases. This CDR3 has 15 amino acids. Germline V gene lookup returns CDR1 SGHTS and CDR2 YDEGEE. With V trimmed by 6 bases and J by 5 bases, 13 bases remained unmatched. Here the CDR3 reads CASTTWGRDLETQYF. The CDR3 DNA is TGTGCCAGCACTACCTGGGGGAGGGACTTGGAGACCCAGTACTTC.

Here the CDR3 DNA reads TGCGCCAGCAGCCAAGAGAGGGGGGGACTAGCATTAAACATTCAGTACTTC. Translation: CASSQERGGLALNIQYF. The rearrangement uses TRBV4-3 and TRBJ2-4; the match to TRBD2 covers 9 bases. The CDR3 consists of 17 residues. Trimming cost V 0 bases and J 6 bases; bases outside gene matches: 9. Germline-derived CDR1 and CDR2 are LGHNA and YSLEER.

This clone came up a few times. The rearrangement joins TRBV28 to TRBJ1-1, with 10 bases that match TRBD1. The CDR3 covers 15 residues. After removal of 5 bases from V and 0 bases from J, the junction contained 3 bases not matched to a gene. The germline V gene has CDR1 MDHEN and CDR2 SYDVKM. The CDR3 nucleotides are TGTGCCAGCAGTGAGGACAGGGGGATGAACACTGAAGCTTTCTTT. Its protein is CASSEDRGMNTEAFF.

In its sample, this clone was seen a few times. The chain recombines TRBV7-2 with TRBJ2-2; D remains unclear. There are 12 residues in the CDR3. V was trimmed by 4 bases and J by 6 bases, leaving 6 bases between them. Germline values: CDR1 SGHTA, CDR2 FQGNSA. The CDR3 region is CASSSRAGELFF. CDR3 nucleotides: TGTGCCAGCAGCTCTAGAGCCGGGGAGCTGTTTTTT.

The chain combines TRBV7-2 with TRBJ2-3; D is perhaps TRBD1 (5 bases). The germline gives CDR1 SGHTA, CDR2 FQGNSA. Trimming removed 5 bases at V and 3 bases at J, with 12 bases between. The CDR3 totals 14 residues. As DNA, the CDR3 is TGTGCCAGCAGCGCGTCTAGGGGTACAGATACGCAGTATTTT. This gives the protein CASSASRGTDTQYF.

This rearrangement joins TRBV4-3 to TRBJ1-5, with TRBD1 matching over 11 bases. The trim removed 4 bases at V and 5 bases at J, leaving 10 bases unmatched. CDR1 LGHNA and CDR2 YSLEER come from the germline V gene. The CDR3 loop spans 17 amino acids. Here the CDR3 reads CASSLLYLGQGDQPQHF. In nucleotides, the CDR3 is TGCGCCAGCAGCCTTCTCTATCTGGGACAGGGGGATCAGCCCCAGCATTTT.

V gene TRBV7-2 combines with J gene TRBJ2-5; 7 bases are shared with TRBD1. The end of the DNA fits TRBJ2-7 better, so the J call may be wrong. CDR3 size: 15 residues. Germline V gene sequence: CDR1 SGHTA, CDR2 FQGNSA. The CDR3 loop is CASSVGTARSYEQYF. The CDR3 nucleotides read TGTGCCAGCAGCGTCGGGACAGCCCGTTCCTACGAGCAGTACTTC.

The chain links TRBV27 to TRBJ1-4; 9 bases fit TRBD1. The length of the CDR3 is 15 residues. Unmatched junction bases numbered 10, after V lost 6 bases and J lost 8 bases. Germline V gene sequence: CDR1 MNHEY, CDR2 SMNVEV (reference sequence). The DNA of the CDR3 is TGTGCCAGCAGGTCACCCGGGACAGGGAGCGAAAAACTGTTTTTT. Its protein product is CASRSPGTGSEKLFF.

The chain employs TRBV10-2 and TRBJ1-4, with D possibly being TRBD1 (5 bases). CDR3 size: 13 residues. Germline CDR1 and CDR2: WSHSY and SAAADI. Trimming pared 2 bases from V and 8 bases from J, leaving 9 bases between. In DNA, the CDR3 is TGCGCCAGCAGTGAGGGGGGGGGAGAAAAACTGTTTTTT. It translates to CASSEGGGEKLFF.

The chain employs TRBV29-1 and TRBJ2-3, with 13 bases that match TRBD2. Unmatched junction bases numbered 8, after V lost 4 bases and J lost 4 bases. In germline, CDR1 is SQVTM, CDR2 ANQGSEA. This CDR3 is 16 amino acids long. CDR3 protein: CSVGGGTSGIADTQYF. CDR3 nucleotides: TGCAGCGTTGGGGGAGGGACTAGCGGGATTGCAGATACGCAGTATTTT.

The V gene is TRBV9, the J gene TRBJ2-3; no clear D. The CDR3 is 13 amino acids. Looked up from germline, CDR1 is SGDLS and CDR2 is YYNGEE. Trimming removed 6 bases from V and 2 bases from J, with 10 bases in between. CDR3 residues: CASTPWHTDTQYF. CDR3 bases: TGTGCCAGCACCCCGTGGCACACAGATACGCAGTATTTT.

This rearrangement joins TRBV11-2 to TRBJ2-2; 14 nucleotides align to TRBD2. CDR1 is SGHAT and CDR2 is FQNNGV in the germline V gene. This CDR3 has 18 amino acids. The ends lost 5 bases at V and 1 base at J; junction bases unmatched: 6. This CDR3 is CASSLGTSGSLNTGELFF. The CDR3, as DNA: TGTGCCAGCAGCCTCGGGACTAGCGGGAGCTTGAACACCGGGGAGCTGTTTTTT.